What follows describes a single TCR beta chain. This receptor's antigen is unknown. Base qualities are missing; no much larger clone stands one base away. The data were obtained in a study of patients and donors after allogeneic stem cell transplantation (dated by TCRdb to about 2020). The junction shows trimming of 0 bases on V and 2 bases on J, plus 11 bases between the germline ends. According to the germline V gene, CDR1 reads SGDLS and CDR2 reads YYNGEE. The CDR3 numbers 15 residues from cysteine through phenylalanine. Of the read, only the CDR3 DNA is kept; its 45 bases are in frame from base 1. The method was RT-PCR. For sequencing, a NextSeq 550 was employed. TCRdb ran its own pipeline on the public reads, namely fastp trimming at Q25 and MiXCR clone calling, and kept in-frame beta chains. Rows matching on CDR3 protein sequence are summarized as one entry with the most common DNA and genes. The sample data list roughly 250,000 distinct CDR3 sequences, and 14% of these were observed just once. The ten biggest clones cover more than 9% of the sample.

Sequencing was done on a sample of blood, either unsorted or a sorted T cell fraction (not recorded which). The sequence was collected from a human donor who was either an allogeneic HSCT recipient or a stem cell or donor lymphocyte infusion donor (not recorded which). It is not recorded whose cells these are; they may come from a transplant donor. The rearrangement combines TRBV9 with TRBJ1-2; the D gene remains uncertain. The nucleotide sequence reads TGTGCCAGCAGCGTAGGGCCCGGGCCCAACTATGGCTACACCTTC. The resulting protein is CASSVGPGPNYGYTF.